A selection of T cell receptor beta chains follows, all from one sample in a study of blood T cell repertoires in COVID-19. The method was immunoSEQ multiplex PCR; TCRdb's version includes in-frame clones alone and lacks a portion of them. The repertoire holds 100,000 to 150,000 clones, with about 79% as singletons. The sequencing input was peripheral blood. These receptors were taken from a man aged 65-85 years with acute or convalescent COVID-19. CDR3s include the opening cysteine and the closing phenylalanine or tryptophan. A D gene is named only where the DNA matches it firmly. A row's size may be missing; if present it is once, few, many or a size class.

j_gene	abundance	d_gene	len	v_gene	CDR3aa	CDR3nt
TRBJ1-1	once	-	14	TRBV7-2	CASSFTGSSSEAFF	TGTGCCAGCAGTTTTACCGGGTCAAGCTCTGAAGCTTTCTTT
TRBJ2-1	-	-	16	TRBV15	CATSRTFQGPSDEQFF	TGTGCCACCAGCAGGACCTTCCAGGGCCCAAGCGATGAGCAGTTCTTC
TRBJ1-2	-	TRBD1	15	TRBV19	CASSIPSTGGYGYTF	TGTGCCAGTAGTATCCCCTCGACAGGGGGTTATGGCTACACCTTC
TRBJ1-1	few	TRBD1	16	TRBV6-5	CASSYSTGKPNTEAFF	TGTGCCAGCAGTTACTCGACAGGGAAACCGAACACTGAAGCTTTCTTT
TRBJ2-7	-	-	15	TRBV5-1	CATGEGAGSSYEQYF	TGCGCCACCGGAGAGGGAGCGGGCAGCTCCTACGAGCAGTACTTC
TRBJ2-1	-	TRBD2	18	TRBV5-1	CASSSGGTSGGGPNEQFF	TGCGCCAGCAGCTCTGGTGGGACTAGCGGGGGGGGACCCAATGAGCAGTTCTTC
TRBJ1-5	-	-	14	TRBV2	CASSPTRQDQPQHF	TGTGCCAGCAGTCCTACTCGACAGGATCAGCCCCAGCATTTT
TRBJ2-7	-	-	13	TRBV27	CASSLYQAYEQYF	TGTGCCAGCAGTTTATACCAGGCGTACGAGCAGTACTTC
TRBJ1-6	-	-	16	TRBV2	CASSERPGAYNSPLHF	TGTGCCAGCAGTGAACGTCCCGGGGCCTATAATTCACCCCTCCACTTT
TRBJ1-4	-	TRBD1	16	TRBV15	CATSRIRDRINEKLFF	TGTGCCACCAGCAGAATTCGGGACAGAATTAATGAAAAACTGTTTTTT
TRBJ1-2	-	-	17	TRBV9	CASSDPSGTQESYGYTF	TGTGCCAGCAGCGACCCTTCCGGGACACAGGAGAGCTATGGCTACACCTTC
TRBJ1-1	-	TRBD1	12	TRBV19	CALRGQGAEAFF	TGTGCCCTACGAGGGCAGGGGGCCGAAGCTTTCTTT
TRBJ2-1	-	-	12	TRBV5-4	CASSNGGHEQFF	TGTGCCAGCAGCAACGGCGGTCATGAGCAGTTCTTC
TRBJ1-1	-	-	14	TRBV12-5	CASGLAWGGTEAFF	TGTGCTAGTGGTTTGGCCTGGGGAGGCACTGAAGCTTTCTTT
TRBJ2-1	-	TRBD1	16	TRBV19	CASSPQLRDRHNEQFF	TGTGCCAGTAGTCCCCAACTAAGGGACAGACACAATGAGCAGTTCTTC
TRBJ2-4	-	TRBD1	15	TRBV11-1	CASSPRGTAKNIQYF	TGTGCCAGCAGCCCCCGTGGGACAGCAAAAAACATTCAGTACTTC
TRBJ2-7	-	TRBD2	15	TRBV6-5	CASSYSGEEAYEQYF	TGTGCCAGCAGTTATAGCGGGGAGGAGGCCTACGAGCAGTACTTC
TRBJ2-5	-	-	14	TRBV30	CAWTRDSGGETQYF	TGTGCCTGGACTCGGGACTCTGGGGGGGAGACCCAGTACTTC
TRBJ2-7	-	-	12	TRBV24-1	CATSDNRYEQYF	TGTGCCACCAGTGATAATAGATACGAGCAGTACTTC
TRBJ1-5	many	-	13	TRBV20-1	CSASNRPNQPQHF	TGCAGTGCTAGTAACAGACCCAATCAGCCCCAGCATTTT
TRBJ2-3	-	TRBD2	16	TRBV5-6	CASSWIAGGSTDTQYF	TGTGCCAGCAGCTGGATAGCGGGGGGTAGCACAGATACGCAGTATTTT
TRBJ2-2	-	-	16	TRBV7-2	CASRRGRSSNTGELFF	TGTGCCAGCAGAAGAGGGAGGTCCTCGAACACCGGGGAGCTGTTTTTT
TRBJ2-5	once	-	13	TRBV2	CASREPYQETQYF	TGTGCCAGCAGGGAACCCTACCAAGAGACCCAGTACTTC
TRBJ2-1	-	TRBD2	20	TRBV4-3	CASSQVGPVAGGPGLDEQFF	TGCGCCAGCAGCCAAGTCGGCCCGGTAGCGGGGGGGCCCGGATTGGATGAGCAGTTCTTC
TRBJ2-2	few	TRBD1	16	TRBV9	CASSIGQGAGAGELFF	TGTGCCAGCAGCATCGGACAGGGGGCTGGCGCCGGGGAGCTGTTTTTT
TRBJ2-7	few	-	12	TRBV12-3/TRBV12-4	CASSLQGYEQYF	TGTGCCAGCAGTCTACAGGGCTACGAGCAGTACTTC
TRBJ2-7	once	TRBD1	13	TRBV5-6	CASSSTGTYEQYF	TGTGCCAGCAGCTCGACAGGGACGTACGAGCAGTACTTC
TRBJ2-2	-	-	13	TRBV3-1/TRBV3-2	CASSLTNTGELFF	TGTGCCAGCAGCCTCACTAACACCGGGGAGCTGTTTTTT
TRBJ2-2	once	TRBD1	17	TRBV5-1	CASSRTPGQGHTGELFF	TGCGCCAGCAGCCGAACACCGGGACAGGGGCACACCGGGGAGCTGTTTTTT
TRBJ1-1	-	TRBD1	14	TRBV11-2	CASSRTGGKFEAFF	TGTGCCAGCAGCCGGACAGGGGGCAAGTTTGAAGCTTTCTTT
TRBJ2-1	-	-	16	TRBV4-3	CASSQGGSGSYNEQFF	TGCGCCAGCAGCCAAGGAGGTAGCGGCTCCTACAATGAGCAGTTCTTC
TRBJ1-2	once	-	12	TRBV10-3	CAISADNYGYTF	TGTGCCATCAGCGCAGATAACTATGGCTACACCTTC
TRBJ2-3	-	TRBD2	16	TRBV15	CATSRDRGLAGATQYF	TGTGCCACCAGCAGAGATCGGGGACTAGCGGGGGCTACGCAGTATTTT
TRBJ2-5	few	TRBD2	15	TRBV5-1	CASSFAGGNQETQYF	TGCGCCAGCAGTTTCGCGGGGGGGAACCAAGAGACCCAGTACTTC
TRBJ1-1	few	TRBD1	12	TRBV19	CASSDRVLKAFF	TGTGCCAGTTCGGACAGGGTCCTTAAGGCTTTCTTT
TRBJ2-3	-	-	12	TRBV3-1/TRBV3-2	CASSPYTDTQYF	TGTGCCAGCAGCCCCTACACAGATACGCAGTATTTT
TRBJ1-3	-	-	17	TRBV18	CASSPPKLYSTGNTIYF	TGTGCCAGCTCACCACCTAAGTTATACTCCACTGGAAACACCATATATTTT
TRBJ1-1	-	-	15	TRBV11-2	CASSHNRNLNTEAFF	TGTGCCAGCAGCCATAACAGGAATCTGAACACTGAAGCTTTCTTT
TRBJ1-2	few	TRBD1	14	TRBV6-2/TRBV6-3	CASSYLGQVYGYTF	TGTGCCAGCAGTTACCTGGGACAGGTCTATGGCTACACCTTC
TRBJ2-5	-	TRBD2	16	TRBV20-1	CSASSLLAGGQETQYF	TGCAGTGCTAGTTCTCTACTAGCGGGGGGGCAAGAGACCCAGTACTTC
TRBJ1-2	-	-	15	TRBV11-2	CASSLERVSNYGYTF	TGTGCCAGCAGCTTAGAGAGGGTCTCTAACTATGGCTACACCTTC
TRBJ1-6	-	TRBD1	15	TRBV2	CASSTGQGEFSPLHF	TGTGCCAGCAGTACCGGACAGGGTGAGTTTTCACCCCTCCACTTT
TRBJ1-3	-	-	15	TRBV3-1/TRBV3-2	CASSQDKLSGNTIYF	TGTGCCAGCAGCCAAGATAAGCTCTCTGGAAACACCATATATTTT
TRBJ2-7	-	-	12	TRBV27	CATTTTGNEQYF	TGTGCCACGACAACAACGGGGAACGAGCAGTACTTC
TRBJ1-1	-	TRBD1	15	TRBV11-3	CASSPGTGFSTEAFF	TGTGCCAGCAGCCCAGGGACAGGGTTTAGCACTGAAGCTTTCTTT
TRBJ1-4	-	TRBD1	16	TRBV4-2	CASSQDWDRESEKLFF	TGTGCCAGCAGCCAAGACTGGGACAGGGAAAGTGAAAAACTGTTTTTT
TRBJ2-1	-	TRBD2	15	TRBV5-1	CASSLGGGPYNEQFF	TGCGCCAGCAGCTTGGGCGGGGGGCCCTACAATGAGCAGTTCTTC
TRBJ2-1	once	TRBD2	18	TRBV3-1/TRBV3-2	CASSQGTSGGSSYNEQFF	TGTGCCAGCAGCCAAGGCACTAGCGGGGGGAGCTCCTACAATGAGCAGTTCTTC
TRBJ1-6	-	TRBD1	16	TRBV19	CASSGRQGTYTSPLHF	TGTGCCAGTAGTGGCAGACAGGGGACATATACTTCACCCCTCCACTTT
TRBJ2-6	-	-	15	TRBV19	CASSNWGAGANVLTF	TGTGCCAGTAGTAACTGGGGGGCTGGGGCCAACGTCCTGACTTTC
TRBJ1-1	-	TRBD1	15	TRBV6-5	CASSWGQGSVTEAFF	TGTGCCAGCAGTTGGGGACAGGGTAGCGTCACTGAAGCTTTCTTT